This T cell receptor beta chain stems from a study of Ad26.COV2.S vaccination and SARS-CoV-2 variants. Study-wide context: Donor was one of the participants in the Ad26.COV2.S arm of the COV1001 trial.

The protocol was immunoSEQ multiplex PCR, while the TCRdb copy is restricted to in-frame clones and leaves out a portion. In the table there are 300,000 to 450,000 clones, more than 75% of which are singletons. Regarding the study as a whole: Quantification of TCR breadth and depth may have yielded underestimates of total T cell responses.

Points on this clone: The antigen remains unidentified.

V trimming: 5 bases; J trimming: 7 bases; junction bases outside the gene matches: 12. Germline V CDR1 and CDR2: SGHTA, FQGNSA. This CDR3 has 16 amino acids. As for treatment: 19 received Ad26.COV2.S at low or high dose, single or two shots; about five received placebo; per-sample allocation not given. Each sample was drawn 63 days after the first injection (of vaccine or placebo). In Boston, an adult donor aged 18-55 years took part. The sequence was collected from a person between 18 and 59 years old who received the Ad26.COV2.S COVID-19 vaccine or a placebo. This rearrangement joins TRBV7-2 to TRBJ2-1, with 9 bases matching TRBD1. The material sequenced was peripheral blood, taken in a trial of Ad26.COV2.S vaccine versus placebo. CDR3 coding DNA: TGTGCCAGCAGCATCTCCGGGACAGGGTTGTGGAATGAGCAGTTCTTC. It is translated as CASSISGTGLWNEQFF. The full variable domain, with the rest looked up from reference TRBV7-2 and TRBJ2-1, is GAGVSQSPSNKVTEKGKDVELRCDPISGHTALYWYRQSLGQGLEFLIYFQGNSAPDKSGLPSDRFSAERTGGSVSTLTIQRTQQEDSAVYLCASSISGTGLWNEQFFGPGTRLTVL.